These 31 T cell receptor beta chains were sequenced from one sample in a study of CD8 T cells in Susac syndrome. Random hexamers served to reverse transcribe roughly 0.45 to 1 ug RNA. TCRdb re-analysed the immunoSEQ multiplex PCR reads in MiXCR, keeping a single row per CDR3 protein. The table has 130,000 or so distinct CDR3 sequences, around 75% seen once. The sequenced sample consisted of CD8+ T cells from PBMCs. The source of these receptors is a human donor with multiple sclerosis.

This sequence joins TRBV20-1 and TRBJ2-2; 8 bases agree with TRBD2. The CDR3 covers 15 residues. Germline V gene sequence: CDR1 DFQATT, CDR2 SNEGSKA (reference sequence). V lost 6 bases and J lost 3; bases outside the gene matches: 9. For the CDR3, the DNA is TGCAGTGCCAAAAGCGGGGGAGATCACACCGGGGAGCTGTTTTTT. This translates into CSAKSGGDHTGELFF.

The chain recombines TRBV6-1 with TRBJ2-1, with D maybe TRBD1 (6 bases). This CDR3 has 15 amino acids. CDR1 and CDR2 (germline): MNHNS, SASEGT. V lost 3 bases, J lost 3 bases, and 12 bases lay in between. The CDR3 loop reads CASSDSAGDYNEQFF. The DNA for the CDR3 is TGTGCCAGCAGTGATTCGGCAGGGGACTACAATGAGCAGTTCTTC.

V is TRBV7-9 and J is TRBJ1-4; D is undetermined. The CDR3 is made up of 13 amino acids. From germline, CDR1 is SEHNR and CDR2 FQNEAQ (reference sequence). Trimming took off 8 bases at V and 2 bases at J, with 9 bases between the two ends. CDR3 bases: TGTGCCAGCGAGAGTCTGACTAATGAAAAACTGTTTTTT. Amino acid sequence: CASESLTNEKLFF.

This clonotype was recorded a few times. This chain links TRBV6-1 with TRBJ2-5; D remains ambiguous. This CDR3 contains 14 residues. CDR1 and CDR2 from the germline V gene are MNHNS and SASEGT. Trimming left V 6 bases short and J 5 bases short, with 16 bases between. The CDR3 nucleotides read TGTGCCAGCAGACCTAATTTAGGTCCGGAGACCCAGTACTTC. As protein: CASRPNLGPETQYF.

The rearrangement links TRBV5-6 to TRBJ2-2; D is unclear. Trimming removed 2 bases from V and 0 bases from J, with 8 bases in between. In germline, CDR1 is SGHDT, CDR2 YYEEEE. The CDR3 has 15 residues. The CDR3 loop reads CASSFGVSNTGELFF. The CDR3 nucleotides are TGTGCCAGCAGCTTCGGCGTTTCGAACACCGGGGAGCTGTTTTTT.

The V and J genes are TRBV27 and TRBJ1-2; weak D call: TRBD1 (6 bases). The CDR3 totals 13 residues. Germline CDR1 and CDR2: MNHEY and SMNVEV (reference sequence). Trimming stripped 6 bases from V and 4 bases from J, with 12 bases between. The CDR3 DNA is TGTGCCAGCAGCCAAACAGGGATCTATGGCTACACCTTC. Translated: CASSQTGIYGYTF.

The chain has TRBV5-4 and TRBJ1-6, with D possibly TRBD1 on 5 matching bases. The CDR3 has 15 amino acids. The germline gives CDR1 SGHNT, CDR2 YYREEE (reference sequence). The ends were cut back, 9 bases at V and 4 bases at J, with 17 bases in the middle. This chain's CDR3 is CAITQLGDYNSPLHF. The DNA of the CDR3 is TGTGCCATCACTCAGTTGGGGGATTATAATTCACCCCTCCACTTT. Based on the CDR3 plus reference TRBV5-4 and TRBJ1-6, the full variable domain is ETGVTQSPTHLIKTRGQQVTLRCSSQSGHNTVSWYQQALGQGPQFIFQYYREEENGRGNFPPRFSGLQFPNYSSELNVNALELDDSALYLCAITQLGDYNSPLHFGNGTRLTVT.

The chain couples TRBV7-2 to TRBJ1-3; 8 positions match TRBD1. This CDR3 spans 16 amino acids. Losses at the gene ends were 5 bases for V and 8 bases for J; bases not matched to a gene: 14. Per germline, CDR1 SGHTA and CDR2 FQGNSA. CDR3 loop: CASSPRFGQGAHTIYF. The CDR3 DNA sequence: TGTGCCAGCAGCCCACGCTTCGGGCAGGGGGCACACACCATATATTTT. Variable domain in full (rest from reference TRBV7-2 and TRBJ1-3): GAGVSQSPSNKVTEKGKDVELRCDPISGHTALYWYRQSLGQGLEFLIYFQGNSAPDKSGLPSDRFSAERTGGSVSTLTIQRTQQEDSAVYLCASSPRFGQGAHTIYFGEGSWLTVV.

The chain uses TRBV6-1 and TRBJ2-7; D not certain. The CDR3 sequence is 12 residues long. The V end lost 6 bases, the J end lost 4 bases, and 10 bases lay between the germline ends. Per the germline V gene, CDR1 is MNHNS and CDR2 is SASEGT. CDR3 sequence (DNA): TGTGCCAGCAGATCCGGCCTTTACGAGCAGTACGTC. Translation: CASRSGLYEQYV.

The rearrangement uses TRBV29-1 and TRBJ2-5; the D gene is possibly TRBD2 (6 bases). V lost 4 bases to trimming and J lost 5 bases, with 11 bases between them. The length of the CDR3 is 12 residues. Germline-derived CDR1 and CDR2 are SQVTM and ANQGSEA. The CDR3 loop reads CSVVEEGETQYF. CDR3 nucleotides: TGCAGCGTTGTTGAGGAGGGGGAGACCCAGTACTTC.

The CDR3 loop is CASSLGTGDNQPQHF. CDR3 nucleotides: TGTGCCAGCAGTTTAGGGACAGGGGACAATCAGCCCCAGCATTTT. The chain has TRBV28 and TRBJ1-5; TRBD1 matches at 10 bases. J was trimmed by 3 bases and V by 2 bases; bases with no gene match: 1. Germline assignment: CDR1 MDHEN and CDR2 SYDVKM. The CDR3 runs to 15 residues.

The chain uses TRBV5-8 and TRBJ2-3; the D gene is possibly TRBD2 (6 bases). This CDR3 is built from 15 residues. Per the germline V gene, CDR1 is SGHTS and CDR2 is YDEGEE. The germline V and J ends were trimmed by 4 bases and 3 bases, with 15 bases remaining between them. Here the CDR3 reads CASSPTLAKTDTQYF. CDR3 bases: TGTGCCAGCAGCCCCACTCTAGCGAAAACAGATACGCAGTATTTT.

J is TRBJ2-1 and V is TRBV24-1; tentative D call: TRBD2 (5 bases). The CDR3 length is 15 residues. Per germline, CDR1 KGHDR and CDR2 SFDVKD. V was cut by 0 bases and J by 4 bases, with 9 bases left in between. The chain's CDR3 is CATSDLTGGYNEQFF. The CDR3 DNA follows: TGTGCCACCAGTGATTTGACTGGAGGATACAATGAGCAGTTCTTC.

The CDR3 DNA is TGCGCCAGCAGCCAAGATGAGATCGTAGCGGAGAACGGCGGGGAGCTGTTTTTT. This codes for CASSQDEIVAENGGELFF. This chain connects TRBV4-1 to TRBJ2-2; possible D gene TRBD2, 6 bases. Germline CDR1 is MGHRA and CDR2 is YSYEKL. Deletions cut 0 bases from V and 7 bases from J, with 21 bases between. This CDR3 has 18 amino acids.

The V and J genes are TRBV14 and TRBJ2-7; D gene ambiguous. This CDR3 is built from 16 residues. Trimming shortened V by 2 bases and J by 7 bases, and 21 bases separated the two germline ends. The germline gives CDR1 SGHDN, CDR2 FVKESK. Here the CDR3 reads CASSQTAAHLKWEQYF. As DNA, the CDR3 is TGTGCCAGCAGCCAAACGGCGGCACATTTGAAATGGGAGCAGTACTTC.

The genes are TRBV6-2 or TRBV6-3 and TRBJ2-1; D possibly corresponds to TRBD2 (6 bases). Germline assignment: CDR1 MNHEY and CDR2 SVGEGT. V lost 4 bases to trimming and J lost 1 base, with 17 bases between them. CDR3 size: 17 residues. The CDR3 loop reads CASSSLTRLGSYNEQFF. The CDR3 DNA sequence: TGTGCCAGCAGTTCCCTTACCAGACTAGGGTCCTACAATGAGCAGTTCTTC.

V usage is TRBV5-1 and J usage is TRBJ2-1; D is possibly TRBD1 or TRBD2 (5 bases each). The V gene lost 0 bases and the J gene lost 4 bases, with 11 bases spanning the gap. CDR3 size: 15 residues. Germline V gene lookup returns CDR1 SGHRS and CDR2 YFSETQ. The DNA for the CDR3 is TGCGCCAGCAGCTTGGCGGGACGGACTTACAATGAGCAGTTCTTC. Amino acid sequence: CASSLAGRTYNEQFF.

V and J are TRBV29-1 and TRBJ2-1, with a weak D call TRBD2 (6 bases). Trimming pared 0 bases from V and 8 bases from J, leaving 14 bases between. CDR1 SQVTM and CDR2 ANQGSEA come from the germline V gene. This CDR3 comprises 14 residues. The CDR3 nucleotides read TGCAGCGTTGAAGACCAGACTAGTCGGGATGAGCAGTTCTTC. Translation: CSVEDQTSRDEQFF.

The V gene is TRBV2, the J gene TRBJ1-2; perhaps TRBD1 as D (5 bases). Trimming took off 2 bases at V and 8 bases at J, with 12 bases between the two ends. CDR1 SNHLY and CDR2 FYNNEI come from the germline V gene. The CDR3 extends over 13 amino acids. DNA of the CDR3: TGTGCCAGCAGTGAAAGTGAGGGGTGGGGCTACACCTTC. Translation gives CASSESEGWGYTF.

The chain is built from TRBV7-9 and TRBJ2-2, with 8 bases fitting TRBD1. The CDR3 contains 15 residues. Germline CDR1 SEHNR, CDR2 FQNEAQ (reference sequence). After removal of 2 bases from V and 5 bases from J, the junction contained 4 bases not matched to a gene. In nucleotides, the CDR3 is TGTGCCAGCAGCTTACAGGGGGCGCAAACCGGGGAGCTGTTTTTT. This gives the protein CASSLQGAQTGELFF.

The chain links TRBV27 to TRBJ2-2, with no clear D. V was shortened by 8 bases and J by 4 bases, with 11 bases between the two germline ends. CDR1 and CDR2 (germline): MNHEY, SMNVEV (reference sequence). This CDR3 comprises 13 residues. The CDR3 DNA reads TGTGCCAGCCTATACCACAGCACCGGGGAGCTGTTTTTT. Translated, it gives CASLYHSTGELFF.

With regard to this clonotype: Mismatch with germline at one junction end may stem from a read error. In DNA, the CDR3 is TGCAGCGTTTCATCAAACACTGGAGCTTTCTTT. Translated: CSVSSNTGAFF. The rearrangement joins TRBV29-1 to TRBJ1-1; D is uncertain. CDR1 and CDR2 from the germline V gene are SQVTM and ANQGSEA. This CDR3 contains 11 residues.

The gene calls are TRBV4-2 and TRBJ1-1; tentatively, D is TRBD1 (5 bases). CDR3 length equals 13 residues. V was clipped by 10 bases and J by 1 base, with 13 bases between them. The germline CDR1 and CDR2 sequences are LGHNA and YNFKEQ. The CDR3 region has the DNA TGTGCCATATCCTACCAGGGGAACACTGAAGCTTTCTTT. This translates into CAISYQGNTEAFF.

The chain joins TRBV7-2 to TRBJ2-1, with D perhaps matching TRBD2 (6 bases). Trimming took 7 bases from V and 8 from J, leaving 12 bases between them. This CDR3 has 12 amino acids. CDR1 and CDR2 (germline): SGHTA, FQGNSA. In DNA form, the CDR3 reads TGTGCCAGCAACCTAGCGTACGATGAGCAGTTCTTC. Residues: CASNLAYDEQFF. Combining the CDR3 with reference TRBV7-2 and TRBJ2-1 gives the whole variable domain GAGVSQSPSNKVTEKGKDVELRCDPISGHTALYWYRQSLGQGLEFLIYFQGNSAPDKSGLPSDRFSAERTGGSVSTLTIQRTQQEDSAVYLCASNLAYDEQFFGPGTRLTVL.

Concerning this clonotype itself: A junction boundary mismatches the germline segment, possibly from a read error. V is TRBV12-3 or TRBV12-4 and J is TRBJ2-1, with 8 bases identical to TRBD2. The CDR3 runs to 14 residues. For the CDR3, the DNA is TGTGCCAGCAGTTTCGGGGGGGCCTACAGTGAGCAGTTCTTC. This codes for CASSFGGAYSEQFF.

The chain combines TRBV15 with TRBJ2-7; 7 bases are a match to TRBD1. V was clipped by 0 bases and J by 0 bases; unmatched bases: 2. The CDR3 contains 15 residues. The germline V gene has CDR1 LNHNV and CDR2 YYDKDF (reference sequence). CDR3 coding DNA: TGTGCCACCAGCAGAGAGGCAGGGGGCTCCTACGAGCAGTACGTC. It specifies CATSREAGGSYEQYV.

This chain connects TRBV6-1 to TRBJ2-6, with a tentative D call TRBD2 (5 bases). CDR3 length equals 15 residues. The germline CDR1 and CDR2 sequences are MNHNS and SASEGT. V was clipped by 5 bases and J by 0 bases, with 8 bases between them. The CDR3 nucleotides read TGTGCCAGCAGTCCCGAGGGCTCTGGGGCCAACGTCCTGACTTTC. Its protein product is CASSPEGSGANVLTF.

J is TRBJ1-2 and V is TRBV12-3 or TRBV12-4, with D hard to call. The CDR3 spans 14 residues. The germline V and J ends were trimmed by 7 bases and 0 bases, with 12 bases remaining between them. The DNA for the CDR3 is TGTGCCAGCAACGAGGCCTCCCCTAACTATGGCTACACCTTC. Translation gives CASNEASPNYGYTF.

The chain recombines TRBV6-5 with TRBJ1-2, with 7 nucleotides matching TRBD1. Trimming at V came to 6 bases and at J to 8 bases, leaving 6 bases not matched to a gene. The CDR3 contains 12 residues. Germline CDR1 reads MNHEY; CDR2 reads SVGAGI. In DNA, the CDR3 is TGTGCCAGCAGGAGACAGGGATTCGGCTACACCTTC. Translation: CASRRQGFGYTF.

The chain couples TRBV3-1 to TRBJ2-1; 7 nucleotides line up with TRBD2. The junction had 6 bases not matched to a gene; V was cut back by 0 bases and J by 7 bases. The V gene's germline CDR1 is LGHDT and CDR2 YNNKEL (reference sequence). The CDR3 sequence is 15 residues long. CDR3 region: CASSQEGLAANEQFF. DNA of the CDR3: TGTGCCAGCAGCCAAGAGGGGCTAGCGGCAAATGAGCAGTTCTTC.

CDR3 region: CASSGMVGAYEQYF. CDR3 coding DNA: TGTGCCAGCAGTGGCATGGTGGGGGCGTACGAGCAGTACTTC. The chain uses TRBV6-1 and TRBJ2-7; possible D gene TRBD1, 6 bases. The CDR3 loop spans 14 amino acids. Per germline, CDR1 MNHNS and CDR2 SASEGT. Trimming took 4 bases from V and 4 from J, leaving 14 bases between them.